One and the same sample provided the 23 T cell receptor beta chains below, sequenced in a study of cytomegalovirus exposure and HLA in healthy donors. PCR used 60 Vbeta primers and 13 Jbeta primers. Here immunoSEQ multiplex PCR was the method, and the copy in TCRdb shows in-frame clones only, minus some. This table has roughly 110,000 clones, 60% to 75% appearing once. Sequenced: PBMCs. The receptors derive from a man aged 25-45 years in good health and CMV-seronegative.

J is TRBJ2-3 and V is TRBV18, with TRBD2 matching over 11 bases. This CDR3 is built from 16 residues. V lost 1 base to trimming and J lost 6 bases; unmatched junction nucleotides: 6. Germline-derived CDR1 and CDR2 are KGHSH and LQKENI. CDR3 loop: CASSPLTSGSRDTQYF. CDR3 DNA sequence: TGTGCCAGCTCACCACTCACTAGCGGGAGTAGGGATACGCAGTATTTT.

The rearrangement joins TRBV27 to TRBJ1-4, with TRBD1 matching over 9 bases. Losses at the gene ends were 10 bases for V and 8 bases for J; bases not matched to a gene: 8. The length of the CDR3 is 13 residues. From germline, CDR1 is MNHEY and CDR2 SMNVEV (reference sequence). CDR3 DNA: TGTGCCACTTTACAGGGGGCGCGGGAAAAACTGTTTTTT. Translating it yields CATLQGAREKLFF.

V and J are TRBV7-3 and TRBJ2-1, with 7 bases matching TRBD2. V was clipped by 4 bases and J by 8 bases; unmatched bases: 8. The CDR3 sequence is 14 residues long. Germline lookup yields CDR1 SGHTA and CDR2 FQGTGA. For the CDR3, the DNA is TGTGCCAGCAGCTCGTCTAAACGGGGGGATGAGCAGTTCTTC. Amino acid sequence: CASSSSKRGDEQFF.

This chain uses TRBV7-9 with TRBJ2-7; unclear D gene. Germline CDR1 and CDR2: SEHNR and FQNEAQ (reference sequence). This CDR3 is 13 amino acids long. Trimming removed 1 base at V and 4 bases at J, with 8 bases between. The CDR3 DNA is TGTGCCAGCAGCTTAGGTCTAAAGTACGAGCAGTACTTC. Its translation: CASSLGLKYEQYF.

This clone was counted between two and nine times. The rearrangement links TRBV29-1 to TRBJ2-5; perhaps TRBD2 as D (6 bases). With 0 bases removed from V and 5 bases from J, the gap between germline ends came to 16 bases. CDR3 length: 15 amino acids. Germline V gene data show CDR1 as SQVTM and CDR2 as ANQGSEA. The CDR3 is CSVEDLTGAGETQYF. CDR3 coding DNA: TGCAGCGTTGAAGATTTGACGGGAGCTGGTGAGACCCAGTACTTC. Full variable domain (outside the CDR3, taken from reference TRBV29-1 and TRBJ2-5): SAVISQKPSRDICQRGTSLTIQCQVDSQVTMMFWYRQQPGQSLTLIATANQGSEATYESGFVIDKFPISRPNLTFSTLTVSNMSPEDSSIYLCSVEDLTGAGETQYFGPGTRLLVL.

This clone appeared once. This chain connects TRBV7-9 to TRBJ2-1; 10 positions match TRBD1. The CDR3 is made up of 13 amino acids. CDR1 SEHNR and CDR2 FQNEAQ come from the germline V gene (reference sequence). V lost 4 bases to trimming and J lost 11 bases; unmatched junction nucleotides: 5. The CDR3 loop is CASSYQDRGQQFF. The CDR3 coding sequence is TGTGCCAGCAGCTACCAAGACAGGGGGCAGCAGTTCTTC.

V is TRBV13 and J is TRBJ2-5; 10 bases align to TRBD2. With V trimmed by 3 bases and J by 5 bases, 21 bases remained unmatched. The CDR3 totals 20 residues. Germline CDR1 PRHDT, CDR2 FYEKMQ (reference sequence). The DNA of the CDR3 is TGTGCCAGCAGCTTCAGGCCTCGGACTAGCGGTAACGGAAGGTATGAGACCCAGTACTTC. Translated: CASSFRPRTSGNGRYETQYF.

This chain connects TRBV27 to TRBJ1-3, with 7 positions matching TRBD1. This CDR3 has 15 amino acids. CDR1 is MNHEY and CDR2 is SMNVEV in the germline V gene (reference sequence). With 6 bases clipped from V and 0 bases from J, the junction kept 5 bases outside the gene matches. The CDR3 is CASSPSGGSGNTIYF. The CDR3 nucleotides read TGTGCCAGCAGCCCCTCAGGGGGCTCTGGAAACACCATATATTTT.

The CDR3 DNA follows: TGTGCCAGCAGTGAATCTAGCGGGGGGTGGCCTAGCACAGATACGCAGTATTTT. Protein sequence: CASSESSGGWPSTDTQYF. The chain couples TRBV2 to TRBJ2-3, with 11 bases lining up with TRBD2. Germline trimming cut 2 bases from V and 0 bases from J; bases unmatched to any gene: 7. Germline V gene data show CDR1 as SNHLY and CDR2 as FYNNEI. There are 18 residues in the CDR3. Combining the CDR3 with reference TRBV2 and TRBJ2-3 gives the whole variable domain EPEVTQTPSHQVTQMGQEVILRCVPISNHLYFYWYRQILGQKVEFLVSFYNNEISEKSEIFDDQFSVERPDGSNFTLKIRSTKLEDSAMYFCASSESSGGWPSTDTQYFGPGTRLTVL.

This chain joins TRBV4-1 and TRBJ1-3; D ambiguous. The CDR3 has 17 residues. The ends were cut back, 0 bases at V and 3 bases at J, with 15 bases in the middle. Germline values: CDR1 MGHRA, CDR2 YSYEKL. The CDR3 DNA is TGCGCCAGCAGCCAAGATCATGCCTACCTTGTTGGAAACACCATATATTTT. Encoded protein: CASSQDHAYLVGNTIYF.

V gene TRBV2 combines with J gene TRBJ2-1; D is undetermined. This CDR3 is built from 13 residues. V gave up 1 base and J gave up 6 bases, with 7 bases separating them. Germline CDR1 reads SNHLY; CDR2 reads FYNNEI. The CDR3 DNA follows: TGTGCCAGCAGTGAAGGCCAGATCAATGAGCAGTTCTTC. It translates to CASSEGQINEQFF.

This clone was observed a few times. The rearrangement links TRBV5-4 to TRBJ2-7; 8 bases map to TRBD2. Germline V gives CDR1 SGHNT, CDR2 YYREEE (reference sequence). V shed 4 bases and J 3 bases; nucleotides not matched to a gene: 6. CDR3 size: 14 residues. CDR3 DNA: TGTGCCAGCAGCGGGGCGGGGGGAAACTACGAGCAGTACTTC. This encodes CASSGAGGNYEQYF. Variable domain in full (rest from reference TRBV5-4 and TRBJ2-7): ETGVTQSPTHLIKTRGQQVTLRCSSQSGHNTVSWYQQALGQGPQFIFQYYREEENGRGNFPPRFSGLQFPNYSSELNVNALELDDSALYLCASSGAGGNYEQYFGPGTRLTVT.

This rearrangement joins TRBV29-1 to TRBJ2-6, with 8 nucleotides matching TRBD1. Trimming at V came to 1 base and at J to 4 bases, leaving 9 bases not matched to a gene. Germline CDR1 SQVTM, CDR2 ANQGSEA. The CDR3 covers 17 residues. Here the CDR3 DNA reads TGCAGCGTTGAAGCTCTAGGACAGGGTACAGGGGCCAACGTCCTGACTTTC. It encodes CSVEALGQGTGANVLTF.

J is TRBJ1-1 and V is TRBV28; a possible D gene is TRBD1 (5 bases). The CDR3 sequence is 13 residues long. Per germline, CDR1 MDHEN and CDR2 SYDVKM. Trimming cost V 5 bases and J 9 bases, with 16 bases left between them. The CDR3 DNA follows: TGTGCCAGCAGTACGGGTAACAGGTCAAAAGCTTTCTTT. Protein: CASSTGNRSKAFF.

The chain employs TRBV5-4 and TRBJ1-1, with 8 bases matching TRBD1. The CDR3 extends over 13 amino acids. V dropped 4 bases and J dropped 4; count of bases not matched to a gene: 3. Germline assignment: CDR1 SGHNT and CDR2 YYREEE (reference sequence). CDR3 sequence reads: CASSADRATEAFF. The CDR3 nucleotides read TGTGCCAGCAGCGCGGACAGGGCCACTGAAGCTTTCTTT.

The chain links TRBV19 to TRBJ2-2; 9 bases line up with TRBD1. V lost 4 bases and J lost 3; bases outside the gene matches: 6. Germline V gene lookup returns CDR1 LNHDA and CDR2 SQIVND (reference sequence). This CDR3 spans 16 amino acids. CDR3 nucleotides: TGTGCCAGTAGTAACAGGGGGCGCCCCCACACCGGGGAGCTGTTTTTT. Its translation: CASSNRGRPHTGELFF.

V gene TRBV28 combines with J gene TRBJ2-5, with a weak D call TRBD2 (6 bases). The CDR3 extends over 13 amino acids. With 9 bases removed from V and 1 base from J, the gap between germline ends came to 12 bases. The germline V gene encodes CDR1 MDHEN and CDR2 SYDVKM. The CDR3 DNA follows: TGTGCCAGTCAGATGGGGGGCCAAGAGACCCAGTACTTC. Its translation: CASQMGGQETQYF.

The gene calls are TRBV5-6 and TRBJ1-3; D gene ambiguous. This CDR3 contains 14 residues. Deletions cut 2 bases from V and 0 bases from J, with 6 bases between. Germline V gives CDR1 SGHDT, CDR2 YYEEEE. CDR3 nucleotide sequence: TGTGCCAGCAGCTTTGGGAGCTCTGGAAACACCATATATTTT. Translating gives CASSFGSSGNTIYF.

A remark on this clone: One end of the junction does not line up with germline, which may come from a read error. The genes are TRBV7-2 and TRBJ2-3; 7 nucleotides agree with TRBD2. The CDR3 contains 14 residues. Germline V lookup: CDR1 SGHTA, CDR2 FQGNSA. The DNA for the CDR3 is TGTGCCAGCAGCCCTTCAACCAGACTAGCTAGAAGCCATTTT. Translating it yields CASSPSTRLARSHF.

This chain uses TRBV5-1 with TRBJ2-5; D might be TRBD2 (6 bases). Germline values: CDR1 SGHRS, CDR2 YFSETQ. CDR3 length: 16 residues. V was shortened by 3 bases and J by 4 bases, with 19 bases between the two germline ends. This chain's CDR3 is CASSSRDSTTGETQYF. CDR3 coding DNA: TGCGCCAGCAGCTCAAGGGACTCGACTACTGGAGAGACCCAGTACTTC.

J is TRBJ2-1 and V is TRBV7-9; 9 nucleotides line up with TRBD1. The CDR3 is 15 residues long. V was pared by 5 bases and J by 6 bases, with 8 bases of the junction left unmatched. In germline, CDR1 is SEHNR, CDR2 FQNEAQ (reference sequence). CDR3 protein: CASSPGTGPLNEQFF. The CDR3 region has the DNA TGTGCCAGCAGCCCCGGGACAGGGCCCCTCAATGAGCAGTTCTTC.

In its sample, this clone was seen a few times. This chain connects TRBV5-1 to TRBJ1-2, with D perhaps TRBD1 (6 bases). This CDR3 is 15 amino acids long. Germline lookup yields CDR1 SGHRS and CDR2 YFSETQ. V lost 1 base and J 4 bases, leaving 14 bases between the germline ends. The CDR3 is CASSLSQGNFYGYTF. The CDR3, as DNA: TGCGCCAGCAGCTTGTCACAGGGTAACTTCTATGGCTACACCTTC.

V and J are TRBV2 and TRBJ1-2, with D perhaps matching TRBD1 (6 bases). CDR1 SNHLY and CDR2 FYNNEI come from the germline V gene. Trimming removed 4 bases from V and 5 bases from J, with 17 bases in between. This CDR3 is 15 amino acids long. The CDR3 is CASSGGTSDVYGYTF. The CDR3 nucleotides are TGTGCCAGCAGTGGAGGGACATCAGACGTGTATGGCTACACCTTC.